This entry lists 12 T cell receptor beta chains sequenced from one sample in a study of a mutant IDH1 vaccine in newly diagnosed glioma. The time point here: week 11, during vaccination. Every vaccination contained 300 ug of the mutant IDH1 20-mer peptide and was paired with topical imiquimod. Their antigens remain unidentified. Generated by immunoSEQ multiplex PCR, the TCRdb table keeps only in-frame clones and is missing some. The data contain about 62,000 clones, around 91% of them singletons. The starting material was PBMCs, obtained from a glioma patient whose treatment included an IDH1 peptide vaccine. These receptors all stem from a middle-aged man with glioma.

This chain joins TRBV19 and TRBJ1-5; D gene unclear. The CDR3 sequence is 15 residues long. Trimming stripped 0 bases from V and 3 bases from J, with 9 bases between. CDR1 is LNHDA and CDR2 is SQIVND in the germline V gene (reference sequence). The CDR3 nucleotides are TGTGCCAGTAGTATAGACGACCGGACCAATCAGCCCCAGCATTTT. Its protein is CASSIDDRTNQPQHF.

This clone has a single count. The genes are TRBV19 and TRBJ2-1, with 9 nucleotides matching TRBD1. After removal of 7 bases from V and 5 bases from J, the junction contained 12 bases not matched to a gene. CDR1 is LNHDA, CDR2 SQIVND, per germline (reference sequence). The CDR3 covers 16 residues. CDR3 region: CASTIWGTGINNEQFF. The CDR3 DNA follows: TGTGCCAGTACCATCTGGGGGACAGGGATCAACAATGAGCAGTTCTTC.

The sample holds one count of this clone. The V gene is TRBV10-3, the J gene TRBJ2-2; unclear D gene. This CDR3 is 17 amino acids long. With 6 bases removed from V and 4 bases from J, the gap between germline ends came to 21 bases. Germline V lookup: CDR1 ENHRY, CDR2 SYGVKD. CDR3 sequence (DNA): TGTGCCATCAGAGAATTACCGATGACCCGCGGCACCGGGGAGCTGTTTTTT. Residues: CAIRELPMTRGTGELFF.

The J gene is TRBJ2-5, the V gene TRBV7-2; no clear D gene. CDR1 SGHTA and CDR2 FQGNSA come from the germline V gene. This CDR3 spans 14 amino acids. V lost 1 base and J 5 bases, leaving 11 bases between the germline ends. CDR3 bases: TGTGCCAGCAGCTTAGTGGGCCTTCCGGAGACCCAGTACTTC. It codes for CASSLVGLPETQYF.

The rearrangement links TRBV4-2 to TRBJ2-1, with 7 bases fitting TRBD2. Germline V CDR1 and CDR2: LGHNA, YNFKEQ. The CDR3 loop spans 16 amino acids. The V segment lost 3 bases and the J segment 0 bases; nucleotides outside the gene matches: 5. In DNA form, the CDR3 reads TGTGCCAGCAGCCAGCCTCTAGCGGCCTCCTACAATGAGCAGTTCTTC. Its translation: CASSQPLAASYNEQFF.

This chain links TRBV5-1 with TRBJ2-5; D perhaps matches TRBD2 (6 bases). CDR3 length: 16 residues. Germline V gene lookup returns CDR1 SGHRS and CDR2 YFSETQ. Trimming took 0 bases from V and 1 from J, leaving 13 bases between them. The CDR3 DNA reads as TGCGCCAGCAGCTTGGTCCCGGGACTCACCCAAGAGACCCAGTACTTC. This sequence encodes CASSLVPGLTQETQYF.

The CDR3 bases are TGTGCCAGCAGTGTGGAGCGGGGGGGTTTTCCCTCCTACAATGAGCAGTTCTTC. Its protein is CASSVERGGFPSYNEQFF. The chain couples TRBV2 to TRBJ2-1; TRBD2 agrees at 10 bases. The V gene end was trimmed by 4 bases and the J gene end by 0 bases; junction bases not matched to a gene: 9. The germline V gene has CDR1 SNHLY and CDR2 FYNNEI. The CDR3 totals 18 residues. The whole variable domain, remainder taken from reference TRBV2 and TRBJ2-1, is EPEVTQTPSHQVTQMGQEVILRCVPISNHLYFYWYRQILGQKVEFLVSFYNNEISEKSEIFDDQFSVERPDGSNFTLKIRSTKLEDSAMYFCASSVERGGFPSYNEQFFGPGTRLTVL.

The V call is TRBV10-3, the J call TRBJ1-2; tentative D call: TRBD1 (5 bases). V was cut by 6 bases and J by 6 bases, with 20 bases left in between. Germline CDR1 is ENHRY and CDR2 is SYGVKD. The CDR3 contains 15 residues. The CDR3 sequence is CAIREPGSRWDGYTF. The CDR3 DNA follows: TGTGCCATCAGGGAACCAGGGAGTCGGTGGGATGGCTACACCTTC.

The chain couples TRBV6-6 to TRBJ1-1, with TRBD1 matching 11 bases. J gave up 4 bases and V 6 bases, and 4 bases lay outside the gene matches. Germline loops: CDR1 MNHNY, CDR2 SVGAGI (reference sequence). CDR3 length: 14 residues. The CDR3: CASRTGQGATEAFF. The CDR3 DNA follows: TGTGCCAGCAGGACCGGACAGGGGGCCACTGAAGCTTTCTTT.

The V and J genes are TRBV28 and TRBJ2-2, with 9 bases identical to TRBD2. The CDR3 runs 17 residues. V dropped 0 bases and J dropped 3; count of bases not matched to a gene: 5. Germline CDR1 reads MDHEN; CDR2 reads SYDVKM. DNA for the CDR3: TGTGCCAGCAGTTTATGGGCGGGACTAGCCGACACCGGGGAGCTGTTTTTT. As protein: CASSLWAGLADTGELFF.

The J gene is TRBJ2-7, the V gene TRBV29-1; D perhaps matches TRBD2 (6 bases). Trimming took 4 bases from V and 7 from J, leaving 14 bases between them. This CDR3 has 12 residues. The V gene's germline CDR1 is SQVTM and CDR2 ANQGSEA. The CDR3 protein is CSVGAGTGEQYV. CDR3 in DNA: TGCAGCGTTGGTGCGGGAACGGGGGAGCAGTACGTC.

The rearrangement joins TRBV5-4 to TRBJ2-7, with D possibly TRBD2 on 5 matching bases. With 2 bases removed from V and 4 bases from J, the gap between germline ends came to 7 bases. The germline V gene has CDR1 SGHNT and CDR2 YYREEE (reference sequence). The CDR3 is 12 residues long. The CDR3 loop is CASSFGVYEQYF. Here the CDR3 DNA reads TGTGCCAGCAGCTTCGGGGTGTACGAGCAGTACTTC.